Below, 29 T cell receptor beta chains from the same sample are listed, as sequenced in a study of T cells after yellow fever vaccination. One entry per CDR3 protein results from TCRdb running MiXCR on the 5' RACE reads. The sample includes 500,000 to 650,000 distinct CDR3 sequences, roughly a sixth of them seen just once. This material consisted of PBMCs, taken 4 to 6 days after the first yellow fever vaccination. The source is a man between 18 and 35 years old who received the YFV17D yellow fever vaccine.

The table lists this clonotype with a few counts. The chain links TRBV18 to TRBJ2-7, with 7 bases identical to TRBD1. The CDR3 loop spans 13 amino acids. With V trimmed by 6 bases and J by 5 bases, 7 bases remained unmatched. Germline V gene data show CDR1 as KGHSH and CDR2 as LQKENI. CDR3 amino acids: CASSRDSNNEQYF. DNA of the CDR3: TGTGCCAGCTCCCGGGACAGTAACAACGAGCAGTACTTC. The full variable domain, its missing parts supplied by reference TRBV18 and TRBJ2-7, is NAGVMQNPRHLVRRRGQEARLRCSPMKGHSHVYWYRQLPEEGLKFMVYLQKENIIDESGMPKERFSAEFPKEGPSILRIQQVVRGDSAAYFCASSRDSNNEQYFGPGTRLTVT.

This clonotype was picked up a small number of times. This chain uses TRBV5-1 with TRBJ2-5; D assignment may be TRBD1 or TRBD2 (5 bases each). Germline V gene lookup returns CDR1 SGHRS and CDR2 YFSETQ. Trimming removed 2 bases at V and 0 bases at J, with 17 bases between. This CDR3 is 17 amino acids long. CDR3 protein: CASSLSPVGTYQETQYF. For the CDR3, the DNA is TGCGCCAGCAGCTTATCCCCAGTGGGGACGTACCAAGAGACCCAGTACTTC.

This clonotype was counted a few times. CDR3 sequence reads: CASSLVGSGNTEAFF. CDR3 in DNA: TGTGCCAGCAGCTTAGTGGGGTCAGGGAACACTGAAGCTTTCTTT. The chain combines TRBV7-6 with TRBJ1-1; D is undetermined. The V and J ends lost 1 base and 1 base respectively, with 10 bases between them. This CDR3 is built from 15 residues. From germline, CDR1 is SGHVS and CDR2 FNYEAQ.

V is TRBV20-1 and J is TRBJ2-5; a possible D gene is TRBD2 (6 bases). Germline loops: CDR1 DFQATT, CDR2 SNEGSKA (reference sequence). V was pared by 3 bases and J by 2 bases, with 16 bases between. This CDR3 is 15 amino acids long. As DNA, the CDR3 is TGCAGTGCTAGCACGACTAGTACGTGGCAAGAGACCCAGTACTTC. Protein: CSASTTSTWQETQYF.

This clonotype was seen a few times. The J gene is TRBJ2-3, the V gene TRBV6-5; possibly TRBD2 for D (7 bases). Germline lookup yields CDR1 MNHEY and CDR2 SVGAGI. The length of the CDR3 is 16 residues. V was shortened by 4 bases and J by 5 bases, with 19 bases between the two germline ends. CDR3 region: CASSSDRGGRRDTQYF. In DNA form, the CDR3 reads TGTGCCAGCAGTTCTGATAGGGGGGGCCGTAGAGATACGCAGTATTTT.

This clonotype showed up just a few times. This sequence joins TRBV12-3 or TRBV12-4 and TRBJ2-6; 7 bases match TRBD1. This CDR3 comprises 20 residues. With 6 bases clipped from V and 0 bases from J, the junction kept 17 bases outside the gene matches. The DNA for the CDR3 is TGTGCCAGCAGCCTGTCCGTCAGGGGGATTCCTTTCTCTGGGGCCAACGTCCTGACTTTC. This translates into CASSLSVRGIPFSGANVLTF.

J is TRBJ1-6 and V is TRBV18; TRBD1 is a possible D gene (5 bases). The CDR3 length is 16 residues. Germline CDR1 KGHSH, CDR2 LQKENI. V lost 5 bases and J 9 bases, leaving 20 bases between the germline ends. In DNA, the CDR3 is TGTGCCAGCTCATCCCTCCCGGAGGGGTTGGGTTCACCCCTCCACTTT. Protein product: CASSSLPEGLGSPLHF.

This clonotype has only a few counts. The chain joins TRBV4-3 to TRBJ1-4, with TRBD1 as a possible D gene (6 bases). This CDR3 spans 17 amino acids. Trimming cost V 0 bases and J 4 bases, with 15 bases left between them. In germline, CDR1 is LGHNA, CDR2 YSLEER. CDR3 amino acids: CASSQDRITGLNEKLFF. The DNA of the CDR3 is TGCGCCAGCAGCCAAGATAGGATTACAGGGCTTAATGAAAAACTGTTTTTT.

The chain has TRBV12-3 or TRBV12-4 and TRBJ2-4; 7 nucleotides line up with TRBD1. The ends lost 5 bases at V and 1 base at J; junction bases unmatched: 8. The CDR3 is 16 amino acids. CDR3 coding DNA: TGTGCCAGCAGTGTGGGACAGCAGAAGGCCAAAAACATTCAGTACTTC. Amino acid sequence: CASSVGQQKAKNIQYF.

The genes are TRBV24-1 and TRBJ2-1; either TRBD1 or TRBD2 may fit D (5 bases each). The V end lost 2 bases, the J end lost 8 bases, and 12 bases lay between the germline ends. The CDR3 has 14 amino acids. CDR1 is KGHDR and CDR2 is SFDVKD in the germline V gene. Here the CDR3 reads CATSDSGPRDEQFF. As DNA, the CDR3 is TGTGCCACCAGTGATTCGGGGCCTAGGGATGAGCAGTTCTTC.

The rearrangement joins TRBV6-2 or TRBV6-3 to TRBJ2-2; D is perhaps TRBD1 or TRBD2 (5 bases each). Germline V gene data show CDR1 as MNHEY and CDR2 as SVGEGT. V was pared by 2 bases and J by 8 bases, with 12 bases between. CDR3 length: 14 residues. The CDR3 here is CASSYRREIGELFF. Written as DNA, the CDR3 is TGTGCCAGCAGTTACCGCAGGGAGATTGGGGAGCTGTTTTTT.

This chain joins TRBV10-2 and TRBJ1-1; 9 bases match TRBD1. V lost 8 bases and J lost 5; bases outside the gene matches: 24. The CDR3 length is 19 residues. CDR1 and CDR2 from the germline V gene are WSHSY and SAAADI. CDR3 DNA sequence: TGCGCCAGCGTAATGTGGGGACAGGGAATGGCCGCGGGTACGACTGAAGCTTTCTTT. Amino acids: CASVMWGQGMAAGTTEAFF.

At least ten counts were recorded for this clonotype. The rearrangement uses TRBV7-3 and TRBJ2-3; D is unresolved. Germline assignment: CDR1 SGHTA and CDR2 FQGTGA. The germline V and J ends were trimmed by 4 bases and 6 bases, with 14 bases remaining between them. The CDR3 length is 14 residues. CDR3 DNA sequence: TGTGCCAGCAGCTCTCAAACCGGGCCTGATACGCAGTATTTT. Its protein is CASSSQTGPDTQYF.

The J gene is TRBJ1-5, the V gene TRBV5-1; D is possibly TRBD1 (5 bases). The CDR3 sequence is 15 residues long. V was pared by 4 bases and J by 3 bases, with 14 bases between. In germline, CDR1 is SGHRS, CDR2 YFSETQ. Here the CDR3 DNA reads TGCGCCAGCAGCCAGGGCGAGGGATTCAATCAGCCCCAGCATTTT. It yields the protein CASSQGEGFNQPQHF.

CDR3 loop: CASSKLGQEDAGELFF. Written as DNA, the CDR3 is TGTGCCAGCAGCAAACTAGGACAGGAGGACGCCGGGGAGCTGTTTTTT. The chain has TRBV21-1 and TRBJ2-2; the table's D call of TRBD1 was not tested on the DNA. TRBV21-1 is annotated as a pseudogene. The CDR3 has 16 residues.

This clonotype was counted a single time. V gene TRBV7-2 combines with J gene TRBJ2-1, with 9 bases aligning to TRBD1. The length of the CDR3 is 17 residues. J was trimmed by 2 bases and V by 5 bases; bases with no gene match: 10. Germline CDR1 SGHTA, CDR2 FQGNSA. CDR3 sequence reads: CASSHPSGTGTYNEQFF. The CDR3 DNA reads TGTGCCAGCAGCCACCCTTCCGGGACAGGGACCTACAATGAGCAGTTCTTC.

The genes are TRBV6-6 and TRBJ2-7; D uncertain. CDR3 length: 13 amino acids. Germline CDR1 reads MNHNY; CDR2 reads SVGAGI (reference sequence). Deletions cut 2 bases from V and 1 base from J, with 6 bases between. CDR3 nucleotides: TGTGCCAGCAGTTACGGGAAATCCTACGAGCAGTACGTC. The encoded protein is CASSYGKSYEQYV.

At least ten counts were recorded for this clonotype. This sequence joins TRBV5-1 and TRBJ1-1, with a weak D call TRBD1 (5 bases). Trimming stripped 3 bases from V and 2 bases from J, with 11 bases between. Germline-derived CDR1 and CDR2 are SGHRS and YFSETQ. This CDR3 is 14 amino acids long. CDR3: CASSSTASNTEAFF. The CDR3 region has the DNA TGCGCCAGCAGCTCGACAGCGTCAAACACTGAAGCTTTCTTT.

CDR3 coding DNA: TGTGCCAGCGGCCGTGAAGGGTCTAGTGAGCAGTACGTC. It codes for CASGREGSSEQYV. The V gene is TRBV3-1, the J gene TRBJ2-7; D is unresolved. The CDR3 is 13 residues long. Germline CDR1 LGHDT, CDR2 YNNKEL (reference sequence). The V end was cut by 8 bases, the J end by 7 bases, with 18 bases between.

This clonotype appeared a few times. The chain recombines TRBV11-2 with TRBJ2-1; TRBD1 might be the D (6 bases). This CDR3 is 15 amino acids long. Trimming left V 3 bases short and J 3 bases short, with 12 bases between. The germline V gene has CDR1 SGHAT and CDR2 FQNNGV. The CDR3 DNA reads TGTGCCAGCAGCTTGGCAGAGGGGGTCTACAATGAGCAGTTCTTC. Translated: CASSLAEGVYNEQFF.

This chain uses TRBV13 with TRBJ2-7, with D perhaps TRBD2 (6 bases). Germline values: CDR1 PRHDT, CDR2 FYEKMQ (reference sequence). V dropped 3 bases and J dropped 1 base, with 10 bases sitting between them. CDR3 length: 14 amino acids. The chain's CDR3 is CASSLRGLSYEQYF. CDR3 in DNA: TGTGCCAGCAGCTTGCGGGGCCTTTCCTACGAGCAGTACTTC.

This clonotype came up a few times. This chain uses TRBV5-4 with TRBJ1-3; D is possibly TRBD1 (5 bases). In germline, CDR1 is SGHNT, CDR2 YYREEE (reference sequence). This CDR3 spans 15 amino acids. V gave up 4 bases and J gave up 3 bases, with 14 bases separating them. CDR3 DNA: TGTGCCAGCAGCGGAGGGGCCCGGGTTGGAAACACCATATATTTT. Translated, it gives CASSGGARVGNTIYF.

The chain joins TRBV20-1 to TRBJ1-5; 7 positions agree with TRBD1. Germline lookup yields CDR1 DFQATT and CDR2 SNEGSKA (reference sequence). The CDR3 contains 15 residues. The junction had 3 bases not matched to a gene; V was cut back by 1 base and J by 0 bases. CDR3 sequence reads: CSARGQGNSNQPQHF. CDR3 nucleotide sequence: TGCAGTGCTAGAGGACAGGGTAATAGCAATCAGCCCCAGCATTTT.

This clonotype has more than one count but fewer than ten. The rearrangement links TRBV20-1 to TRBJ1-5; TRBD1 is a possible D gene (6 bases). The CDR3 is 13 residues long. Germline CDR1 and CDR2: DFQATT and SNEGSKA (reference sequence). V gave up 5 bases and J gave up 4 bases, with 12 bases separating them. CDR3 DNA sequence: TGCAGTGCTCGCCGGACAGCTAATCAGCCCCAGCATTTT. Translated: CSARRTANQPQHF.

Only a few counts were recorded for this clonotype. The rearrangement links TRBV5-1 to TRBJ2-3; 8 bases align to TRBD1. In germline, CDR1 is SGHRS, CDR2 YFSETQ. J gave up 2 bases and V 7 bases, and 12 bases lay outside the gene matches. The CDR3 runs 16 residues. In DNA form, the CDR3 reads TGCGCCAGCCGATTTAGGACAGGGCCAGACACAGATACGCAGTATTTT. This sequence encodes CASRFRTGPDTDTQYF.

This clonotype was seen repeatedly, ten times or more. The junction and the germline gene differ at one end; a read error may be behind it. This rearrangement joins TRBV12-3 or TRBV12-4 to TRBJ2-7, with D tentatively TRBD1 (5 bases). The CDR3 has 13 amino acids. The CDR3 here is CASSLGRVYEQYF. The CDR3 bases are TGCGCCAGCAGCTTGGGCAGGGTCTACGAGCAGTACTTC.

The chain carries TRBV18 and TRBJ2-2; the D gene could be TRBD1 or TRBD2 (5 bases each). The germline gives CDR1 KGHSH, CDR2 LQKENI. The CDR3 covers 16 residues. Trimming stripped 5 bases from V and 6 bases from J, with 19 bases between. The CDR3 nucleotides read TGTGCCAGCTCAAATCAGGACCCAGGGACGGCCGGGGAGCTGTTTTTT. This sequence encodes CASSNQDPGTAGELFF.

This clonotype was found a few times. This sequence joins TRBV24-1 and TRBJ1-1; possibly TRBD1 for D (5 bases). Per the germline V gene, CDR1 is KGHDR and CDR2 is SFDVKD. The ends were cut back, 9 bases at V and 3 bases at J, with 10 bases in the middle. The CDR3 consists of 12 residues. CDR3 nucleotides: TGTGCCACCCTTAGACAGCACACTGAAGCTTTCTTT. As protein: CATLRQHTEAFF.

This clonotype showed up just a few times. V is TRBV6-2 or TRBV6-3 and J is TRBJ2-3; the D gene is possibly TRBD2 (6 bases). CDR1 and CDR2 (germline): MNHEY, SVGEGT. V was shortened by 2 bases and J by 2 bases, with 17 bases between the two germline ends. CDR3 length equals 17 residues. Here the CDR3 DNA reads TGTGCCAGCAGTTACCCGAGCCGCGGGGCTCACACAGATACGCAGTATTTT. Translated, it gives CASSYPSRGAHTDTQYF.